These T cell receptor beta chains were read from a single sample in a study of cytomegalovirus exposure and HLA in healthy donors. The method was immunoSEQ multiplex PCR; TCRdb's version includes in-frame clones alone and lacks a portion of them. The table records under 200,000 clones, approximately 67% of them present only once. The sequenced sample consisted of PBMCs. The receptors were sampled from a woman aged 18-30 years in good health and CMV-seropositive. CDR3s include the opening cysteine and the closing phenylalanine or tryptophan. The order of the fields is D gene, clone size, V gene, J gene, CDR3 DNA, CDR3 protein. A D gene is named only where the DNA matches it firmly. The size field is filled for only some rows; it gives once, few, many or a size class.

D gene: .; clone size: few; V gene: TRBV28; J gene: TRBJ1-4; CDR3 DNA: TGTGCCAGCAGTATCCCGAGCGGGGTTGGTGCTGAAAAACTGTTTTTT; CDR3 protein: CASSIPSGVGAEKLFF
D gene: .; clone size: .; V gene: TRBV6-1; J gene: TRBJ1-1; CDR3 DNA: TGTGCCAGCAGTGGCCGGAGTAGTCATAACATGAACACTGAAGCTTTCTTT; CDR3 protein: CASSGRSSHNMNTEAFF
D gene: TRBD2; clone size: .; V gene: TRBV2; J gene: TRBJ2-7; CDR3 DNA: TGTGCCAGCAGTGAGAGGCTAGCGGTTTTTCGCCCTCACGAGCAGTACTTC; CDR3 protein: CASSERLAVFRPHEQYF
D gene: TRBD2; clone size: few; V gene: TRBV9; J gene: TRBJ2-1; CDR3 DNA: TGTGCCAGCAGCGTCGGACTAGCGGGGGGACTATACAATGAGCAGTTCTTC; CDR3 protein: CASSVGLAGGLYNEQFF
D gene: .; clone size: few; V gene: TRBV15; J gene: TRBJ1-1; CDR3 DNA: TGTGCCACCAGCAGAGAAATCGGGATACGCTCTGAAGCTTTCTTT; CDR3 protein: CATSREIGIRSEAFF
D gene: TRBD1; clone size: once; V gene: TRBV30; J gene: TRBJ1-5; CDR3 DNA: TGTGCCTGGACGAGACAGGGGACTAATCAGCCCCAGCATTTT; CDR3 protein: CAWTRQGTNQPQHF
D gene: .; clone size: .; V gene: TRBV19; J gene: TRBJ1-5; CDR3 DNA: TGTGCCAGTAGTATTATTTCCGGGGGGCCAGGAGGGAATCAGCCCCAGCATTTT; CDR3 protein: CASSIISGGPGGNQPQHF
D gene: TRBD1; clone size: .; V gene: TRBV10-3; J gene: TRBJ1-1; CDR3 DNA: TGTGCCATCAGCGAGGGACAGCCGGTAAACACTGAAGCTTTCTTT; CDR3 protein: CAISEGQPVNTEAFF
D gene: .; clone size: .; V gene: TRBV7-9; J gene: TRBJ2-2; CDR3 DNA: TGTGCCAACGGGGGCGGGGAGCTGTTTTTT; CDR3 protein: CANGGGELFF
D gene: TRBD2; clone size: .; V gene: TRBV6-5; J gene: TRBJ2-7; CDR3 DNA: TGTGCCAGCAGTGAATATCAGATAGCGGGAGGGCCTTACTTC; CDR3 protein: CASSEYQIAGGPYF
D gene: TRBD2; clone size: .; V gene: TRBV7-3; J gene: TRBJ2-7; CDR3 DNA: TGTGCCAGCAGCTTAGGGCGGGAGCACGAGCAGTACTTC; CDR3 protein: CASSLGREHEQYF
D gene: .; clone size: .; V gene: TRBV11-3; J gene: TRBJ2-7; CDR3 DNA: TGTGCCAGCAGCACCTGGACAGCCCCCCACGAGCAGTACTTC; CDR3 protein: CASSTWTAPHEQYF
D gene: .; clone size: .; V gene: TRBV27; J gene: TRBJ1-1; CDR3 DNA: TGTGCCAGCAGTCTCCGCCGACTCAACACTGAAGCTTTCTTT; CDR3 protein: CASSLRRLNTEAFF
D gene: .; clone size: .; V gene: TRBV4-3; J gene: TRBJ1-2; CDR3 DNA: TGCGCCAGCAGCCAAGATCGGACTTTTGGGGATGGCTACACCTTC; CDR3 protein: CASSQDRTFGDGYTF
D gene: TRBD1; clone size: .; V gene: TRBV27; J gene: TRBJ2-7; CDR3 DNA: TGTGCCAGCAGTTTTACCGGGACAGGGTTAACCTACGAGCAGTACTTC; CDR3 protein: CASSFTGTGLTYEQYF
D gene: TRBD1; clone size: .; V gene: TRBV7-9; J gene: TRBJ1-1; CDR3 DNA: TGTGCCAGCAGCTCGACAGGGGTGAGCACTGAAGCTTTCTTT; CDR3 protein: CASSSTGVSTEAFF
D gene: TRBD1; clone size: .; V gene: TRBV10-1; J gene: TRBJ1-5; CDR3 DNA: TGCGCCAGCAAGACAGGGAGGTCAAATCAGCCCCAGCATTTT; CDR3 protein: CASKTGRSNQPQHF
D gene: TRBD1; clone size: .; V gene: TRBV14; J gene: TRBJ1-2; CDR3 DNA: TGTGCCAATTTGGGACAGGTCCGAACGTCTAACTATGGCTACACCTTC; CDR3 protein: CANLGQVRTSNYGYTF
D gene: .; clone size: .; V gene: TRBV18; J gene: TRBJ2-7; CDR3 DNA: TGTGCCAGCTCACCGGACAGCTACGAGCAGTACTTC; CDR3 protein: CASSPDSYEQYF
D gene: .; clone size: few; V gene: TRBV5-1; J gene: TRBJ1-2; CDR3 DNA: TGCGCCAGCAGCTTAAACTACCGCGTCAACTATGGCTACACCTTC; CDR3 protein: CASSLNYRVNYGYTF
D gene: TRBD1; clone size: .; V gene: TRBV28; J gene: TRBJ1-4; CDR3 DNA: TGTGCCAGCAGTTACACCGGGACAGATAATGAAAAACTGTTTTTT; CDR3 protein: CASSYTGTDNEKLFF
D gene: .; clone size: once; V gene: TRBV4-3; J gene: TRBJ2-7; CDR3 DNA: TGCGCCAGCAGCCAAGTGGCCTTGTCAGGGTACGAGCAGTACTTC; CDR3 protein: CASSQVALSGYEQYF
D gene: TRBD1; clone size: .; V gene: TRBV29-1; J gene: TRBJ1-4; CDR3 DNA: TGCAGCGCCAGACAGGGATCCACAACTAATGAAAAACTGTTTTTT; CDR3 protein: CSARQGSTTNEKLFF
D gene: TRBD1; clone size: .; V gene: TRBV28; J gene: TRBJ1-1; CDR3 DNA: TGTGCCAGCAGAACCGGGACAGGAGTATTCACTGAAGCTTTCTTT; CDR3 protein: CASRTGTGVFTEAFF
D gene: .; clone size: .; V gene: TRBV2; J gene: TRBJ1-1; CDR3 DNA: TGTGCCAGCGTAACGGACAGCCTGAACACTGAAGCTTTCTTT; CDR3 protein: CASVTDSLNTEAFF
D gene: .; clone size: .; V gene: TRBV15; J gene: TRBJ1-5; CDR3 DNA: TGTGCCACCAGCAGAACGAGGGGGGGTTTGGGTAGCAATCAGCCCCAGCATTTT; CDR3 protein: CATSRTRGGLGSNQPQHF
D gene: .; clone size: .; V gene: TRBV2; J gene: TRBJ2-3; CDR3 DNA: TGTGCCAGCAGTGAAGCGTCAGGTTACACAGATACGCAGTATTTT; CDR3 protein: CASSEASGYTDTQYF
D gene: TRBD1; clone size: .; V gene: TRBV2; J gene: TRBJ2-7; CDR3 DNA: TGTGCCAGCAGTGAAGCCCGGACAGGGAGCTACGAGCAGTACTTC; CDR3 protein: CASSEARTGSYEQYF
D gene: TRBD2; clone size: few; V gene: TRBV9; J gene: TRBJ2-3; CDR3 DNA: TGTGCCAGCAGCGCACAAATCGGGACTAGCGATACGCAGTATTTT; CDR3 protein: CASSAQIGTSDTQYF
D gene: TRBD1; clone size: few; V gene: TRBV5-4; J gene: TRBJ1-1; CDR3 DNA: TGTGCCAGCAGCCTGGATGGGGGTGCAGGGGGTTTTAACACTGAAGCTTTCTTT; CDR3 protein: CASSLDGGAGGFNTEAFF
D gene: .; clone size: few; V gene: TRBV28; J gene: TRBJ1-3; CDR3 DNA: TGTGCCAGCAGTTTGGGGCAGTTCTCTGGAAACACCATATATTTT; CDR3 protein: CASSLGQFSGNTIYF
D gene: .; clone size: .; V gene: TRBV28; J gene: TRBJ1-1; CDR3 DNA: TGTGCCAGCAGTTCCACCCGCGCTGAAGCTTTCTTT; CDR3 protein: CASSSTRAEAFF
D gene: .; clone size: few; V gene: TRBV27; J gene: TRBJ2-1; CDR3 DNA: TGTGCCAGCAGCATAGCGGTGTACAATGAGCAGTTCTTC; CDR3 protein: CASSIAVYNEQFF
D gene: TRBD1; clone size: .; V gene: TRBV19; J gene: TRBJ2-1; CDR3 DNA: TGTGCCAGTAGTATAGACGGACAGGGCCCCTACAATGAGCAGTTCTTC; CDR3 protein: CASSIDGQGPYNEQFF
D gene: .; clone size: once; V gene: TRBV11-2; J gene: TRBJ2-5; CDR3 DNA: TGTGCCAGCAGCTTCTGGCTCCCAGGCACTGAGACCCAGTACTTC; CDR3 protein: CASSFWLPGTETQYF
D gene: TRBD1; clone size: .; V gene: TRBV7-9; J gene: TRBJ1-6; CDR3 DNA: TGTGCCAGCAAAGGAACGGGACAGGGAAATTCACCCCTCCACTTT; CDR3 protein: CASKGTGQGNSPLHF
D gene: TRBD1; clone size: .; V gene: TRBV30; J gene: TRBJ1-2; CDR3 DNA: TGTGCCTGGCTCGGGACAGGGGAACCCTATGGCTACACCTTC; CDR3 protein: CAWLGTGEPYGYTF
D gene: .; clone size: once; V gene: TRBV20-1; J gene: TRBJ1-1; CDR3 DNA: TGCAGTGCGCCGACGGGGGAAGCTTTCTTT; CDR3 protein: CSAPTGEAFF
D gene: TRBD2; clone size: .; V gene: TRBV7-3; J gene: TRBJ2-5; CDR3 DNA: TGTGCCAGCAGCAAAGGGACTAGCGGAGGGGGCCAAGAGACCCAGTACTTC; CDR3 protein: CASSKGTSGGGQETQYF
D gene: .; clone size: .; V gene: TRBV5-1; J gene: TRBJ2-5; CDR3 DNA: TGCGCCAGCAGCGTTATGGGGACATACCAAGAGACCCAGTACTTC; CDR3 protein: CASSVMGTYQETQYF
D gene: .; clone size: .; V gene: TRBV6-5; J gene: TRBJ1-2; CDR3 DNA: TGTGCCAGCAGTTACTCGACAGAGTACTATGGCTACACCTTC; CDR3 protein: CASSYSTEYYGYTF
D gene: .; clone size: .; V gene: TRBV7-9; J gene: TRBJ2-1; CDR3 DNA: TGTGCCAGCAGCTTAGTAGGTCAGACTTATTACAATGAGCAGTTCTTC; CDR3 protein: CASSLVGQTYYNEQFF
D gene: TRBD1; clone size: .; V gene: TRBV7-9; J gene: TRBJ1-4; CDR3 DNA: TGTGCCAGCAGCCCTACTCGGACAGGGCTGGGTGAAAAACTGTTTTTT; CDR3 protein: CASSPTRTGLGEKLFF
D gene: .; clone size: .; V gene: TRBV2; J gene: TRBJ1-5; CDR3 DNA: TGTGCCAGCAAGGGGCAGGGTACCAGCAATCAGCCCCAGCATTTT; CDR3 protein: CASKGQGTSNQPQHF
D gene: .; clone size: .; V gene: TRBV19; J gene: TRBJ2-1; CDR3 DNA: TGTGCCAGTAGTCCCCTGACTGTCTACAATGAGCAGTTCTTC; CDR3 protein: CASSPLTVYNEQFF
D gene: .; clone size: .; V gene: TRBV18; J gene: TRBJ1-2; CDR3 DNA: TGTGCCAGCTCCCCCGACAACTTTGGCTACACCTTC; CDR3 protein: CASSPDNFGYTF
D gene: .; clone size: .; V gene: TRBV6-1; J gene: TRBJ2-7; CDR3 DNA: TGTGCCAGCAGTGTATACCCGACTGAGGAGCAGTACTTC; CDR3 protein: CASSVYPTEEQYF
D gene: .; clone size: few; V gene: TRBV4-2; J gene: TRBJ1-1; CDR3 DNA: TGTGCCAGCAGCCAAGTGGCTGGTGGGAGGGCGAACACTGAAGCTTTCTTT; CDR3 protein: CASSQVAGGRANTEAFF